One sample yielded the 28 T cell receptor beta chains listed below, sequenced in a study of blood T cells in healthy people across ages. Sample-barcoded 5' priming and a J-beta primer mix drove a second PCR of roughly 7 to 11 cycles. MiXCR, applied by TCRdb to the 5' RACE reads, yields one record per CDR3 protein. The sample lists roughly 1,700,000 distinct CDR3 sequences, over 25% seen once, with over 7% in the top ten. Sequencing used blood. The source is a woman aged 25 to 39 in good health.

The chain recombines TRBV12-3 or TRBV12-4 with TRBJ2-2, with 8 nucleotides matching TRBD1. V dropped 5 bases and J dropped 5; count of bases not matched to a gene: 13. CDR3 length: 17 amino acids. The CDR3 coding sequence is TGTGCCAGCAGTCGACCAGGGACAGGAATTCCTACCGGGGAGCTGTTTTTT. Encoded protein: CASSRPGTGIPTGELFF.

This clonotype was counted many times. The V and J genes are TRBV6-6 and TRBJ2-1; D is ambiguous. CDR1 is MNHNY, CDR2 SVGAGI, per germline (reference sequence). This CDR3 region has 15 residues. The V end lost 2 bases, the J end lost 0 bases, and 8 bases lay between the germline ends. In DNA form, the CDR3 reads TGTGCCAGCAGTTACGGGTGGGGCTCCTACAATGAGCAGTTCTTC. As protein: CASSYGWGSYNEQFF.

The chain carries TRBV5-1 and TRBJ2-7; either TRBD1 or TRBD2 may fit D (7 bases each). CDR1 and CDR2 from the germline V gene are SGHRS and YFSETQ. The CDR3 is made up of 14 amino acids. The V gene lost 0 bases and the J gene lost 5 bases, with 12 bases spanning the gap. The CDR3 loop is CASSLDPGGDEQYF. The CDR3 nucleotides are TGCGCCAGCAGCTTGGATCCAGGGGGGGACGAGCAGTACTTC.

The rearrangement joins TRBV6-2 or TRBV6-3 to TRBJ2-1; a weak D match, TRBD2 (5 bases). Between the trimmed V and J ends, which lost 0 bases and 7 bases, there was a span of 10 bases. The V gene's germline CDR1 is MNHEY and CDR2 SVGEGT. CDR3 length: 14 amino acids. CDR3 region: CASSYSRVVNEQFF. The CDR3 region has the DNA TGTGCCAGCAGTTACTCGAGGGTTGTAAATGAGCAGTTCTTC.

There are a few counts of this clonotype. V usage is TRBV14 and J usage is TRBJ2-4; no reliable D call. CDR1 is SGHDN and CDR2 is FVKESK in the germline V gene. V shed 4 bases and J shed 8 bases, with 18 bases lying between them. The length of the CDR3 is 15 residues. The CDR3 DNA reads TGTGCCAGCAGCCGATTAGGTTCTAGGTCAGACATTCAGTACTTC. Translated, it gives CASSRLGSRSDIQYF.

This clonotype was found many times. The V call is TRBV29-1, the J call TRBJ1-1; D gene uncertain. The germline CDR1 and CDR2 sequences are SQVTM and ANQGSEA. V was clipped by 3 bases and J by 1 base, with 0 bases between them. The CDR3 is made up of 10 amino acids. The CDR3 DNA is TGCAGCGTTGAGAACACTGAAGCTTTCTTT. Its translation is CSVENTEAFF.

With respect to this clonotype: One junction end disagrees with the germline gene, perhaps due to a read error. This chain connects TRBV14 to TRBJ1-1; 9 bases align to TRBD1. Per the germline V gene, CDR1 is SGHDN and CDR2 is FVKESK. This CDR3 has 14 residues. The CDR3 nucleotides read TGTGCCAGCAACCAAGCAACAGGGGGCCCAAAGGCTTTCTTT. This sequence encodes CASNQATGGPKAFF.

The table lists this clonotype with a count of one. The rearrangement links TRBV7-9 to TRBJ2-6; no reliable D call. V dropped 0 bases and J dropped 0 bases, with 9 bases sitting between them. This CDR3 has 17 residues. Germline values: CDR1 SEHNR, CDR2 FQNEAQ (reference sequence). The CDR3 protein is CASSLAFGDSGANVLTF. Here the CDR3 DNA reads TGTGCCAGCAGCTTAGCATTTGGGGACTCTGGGGCCAACGTCCTGACTTTC.

Worth noting for this clonotype: This may come from a read error, since a much larger clone is one base off. The chain employs TRBV28 and TRBJ2-7; 9 positions match TRBD1. Germline assignment: CDR1 MDHEN and CDR2 SYDVKM. The CDR3 runs to 12 residues. The CDR3 DNA is TGTGTCAGCAAGGACAGGGGCTACGAGCAGTACTTC. Translated: CVSKDRGYEQYF.

The rearrangement uses TRBV18 and TRBJ2-5, with D unclear. The J call may be faulty, since TRBJ2-7 better matches the DNA end. The germline V gene has CDR1 KGHSH and CDR2 LQKENI. CDR3 length: 14 residues. CDR3 DNA: TGTGCCAGCTCACCACAATCCCTCTCCGGCGAGCAGTACTTC. Its translation is CASSPQSLSGEQYF.

This clonotype was found once. The junction and the germline gene differ at one end; a read error may be behind it. V and J are TRBV20-1 and TRBJ2-1; D gene ambiguous. The CDR3 runs 15 residues. The germline V gene encodes CDR1 DFQATT and CDR2 SNEGSKA (reference sequence). The CDR3 loop is CSARVGSRSYNEQDF. In DNA form, the CDR3 reads TGCAGTGCTAGGGTTGGCAGTCGCTCCTACAATGAGCAGGACTTC.

This clonotype turned up a few times. The gene calls are TRBV20-1 and TRBJ1-2; D remains unclear. The ends were cut back, 0 bases at V and 8 bases at J, with 13 bases in the middle. The CDR3 length is 13 residues. Germline V CDR1 and CDR2: DFQATT, SNEGSKA (reference sequence). As DNA, the CDR3 is TGCAGTGCTAGAGATCAGGCAGGAAACGGCTACACCTTC. Translated: CSARDQAGNGYTF.

This clonotype was seen a few times. The chain carries TRBV28 and TRBJ1-5; 10 bases fit TRBD1. Germline loops: CDR1 MDHEN, CDR2 SYDVKM. The CDR3 runs to 19 residues. The V segment lost 3 bases and the J segment 7 bases; nucleotides outside the gene matches: 18. CDR3 residues: CASSFLIMLRQGAGQPQHF. CDR3 sequence (DNA): TGTGCCAGCAGTTTTCTAATTATGCTCAGACAGGGGGCCGGACAGCCCCAGCATTTT.

This clonotype showed up just a few times. The CDR3: CASSPASGVGDAQYF. The CDR3 DNA follows: TGTGCCAGCAGCCCAGCTAGCGGGGTAGGCGATGCGCAGTATTTT. The V call is TRBV4-2, the J call TRBJ2-3; 9 bases line up with TRBD2. J was trimmed by 10 bases and V by 4 bases; bases with no gene match: 12. Germline CDR1 and CDR2: LGHNA and YNFKEQ. CDR3 length: 15 amino acids.

The V call is TRBV12-3 or TRBV12-4, the J call TRBJ1-6; D may be TRBD1 (6 bases). The V and J ends lost 5 bases and 5 bases respectively, with 13 bases between them. The CDR3 consists of 15 residues. The CDR3 loop reads CASSPRTANNSPLHF. The CDR3 DNA is TGTGCCAGCAGTCCTCGGACAGCAAATAATTCACCCCTCCACTTT.

The CDR3: CAAGGDGGSPLHF. The CDR3 coding sequence is TGTGCCGCGGGAGGAGACGGAGGTTCACCCCTCCACTTT. V gene TRBV27 combines with J gene TRBJ1-6; D remains ambiguous. Trimming removed 11 bases at V and 9 bases at J, with 17 bases between. Per germline, CDR1 MNHEY and CDR2 SMNVEV (reference sequence). The CDR3 runs 13 residues.

Only one count was recorded for this clonotype. A much bigger clone sits one base away, suggesting this may be a read error. The chain couples TRBV12-3 or TRBV12-4 to TRBJ2-1, with D tentatively TRBD2 (5 bases). The CDR3 spans 11 residues. V was cut by 8 bases and J by 8 bases, with 10 bases left in between. CDR3 amino acids: CASLRADEQFF. CDR3 coding DNA: TGTGCCAGCTTGAGGGCCGATGAGCAGTTCTTC.

This clonotype showed up just a few times. For the CDR3, the DNA is TGTGCCTGCTCCGGGACAGGGCAACCCTACGAGCAGTACTTC. Its protein is CACSGTGQPYEQYF. The chain has TRBV30 and TRBJ2-7; 9 nucleotides agree with TRBD1. J gave up 2 bases and V 6 bases, and 8 bases lay outside the gene matches. Per germline, CDR1 GTSNPN and CDR2 SVGIG (reference sequence). There are 14 residues in the CDR3.

This chain uses TRBV13 with TRBJ2-4; D remains ambiguous. The CDR3 spans 12 residues. Per the germline V gene, CDR1 is PRHDT and CDR2 is FYEKMQ (reference sequence). Trimming pared 4 bases from V and 6 bases from J, leaving 7 bases between. The DNA of the CDR3 is TGTGCCAGCAGCTCAGATAGAAACATTCAGTACTTC. Amino acids: CASSSDRNIQYF.

This clonotype was counted many times. The gene calls are TRBV27 and TRBJ2-5; D may be TRBD2 (6 bases). Germline assignment: CDR1 MNHEY and CDR2 SMNVEV (reference sequence). This CDR3 has 13 residues. Between the trimmed V and J ends, which lost 4 bases and 1 base, there was a span of 7 bases. The CDR3 loop is CASSWGVQETQYF. The DNA of the CDR3 is TGTGCCAGCAGTTGGGGGGTCCAAGAGACCCAGTACTTC.

The CDR3 DNA reads TGCGCCAGCAGCCAAGTAGGACTCAAACGGTGGGGCTACACCTTC. The encoded protein is CASSQVGLKRWGYTF. This rearrangement joins TRBV4-1 to TRBJ1-2; the D is unclear. The CDR3 covers 15 residues. From germline, CDR1 is MGHRA and CDR2 YSYEKL. V shed 1 base and J shed 8 bases, with 17 bases lying between them.

With regard to this clonotype: A much larger clonotype is one base distant, so this may be a read error. The J gene is TRBJ2-4, the V gene TRBV12-3 or TRBV12-4, with a weak D call TRBD2 (5 bases). The J call may be incorrect, as the DNA end agrees better with TRBJ2-7. The CDR3 contains 14 residues. CDR3 nucleotide sequence: TGTGCCAGCAGCTATTTGCCCGGGGAGAACGAGCAGTACTTC. It encodes CASSYLPGENEQYF.

This clonotype has more than one count but fewer than ten. The rearrangement links TRBV18 to TRBJ2-3; TRBD1 aligns across 9 bases. There are 15 residues in the CDR3. Per the germline V gene, CDR1 is KGHSH and CDR2 is LQKENI. The trim removed 5 bases at V and 6 bases at J, leaving 9 bases unmatched. The CDR3 loop reads CASSSPGQGGDTQYF. The CDR3 nucleotides are TGTGCCAGCTCATCTCCGGGACAGGGAGGGGATACGCAGTATTTT.

This sequence joins TRBV6-4 and TRBJ2-2; D is ambiguous. This CDR3 spans 13 amino acids. The germline V gene has CDR1 MRHNA and CDR2 SNTAGT. The V end was cut by 2 bases, the J end by 6 bases, with 7 bases between. The CDR3 here is CASSDRVPGELFF. For the CDR3, the DNA is TGTGCCAGCAGTGACAGGGTTCCCGGGGAGCTGTTTTTT.

The chain combines TRBV20-1 with TRBJ2-3, with 10 bases fitting TRBD2. The CDR3 loop spans 15 amino acids. CDR1 and CDR2 (germline): DFQATT, SNEGSKA (reference sequence). J gave up 0 bases and V 4 bases, and 4 bases lay outside the gene matches. The CDR3 protein is CSATGAGGSTDTQYF. The CDR3 region has the DNA TGCAGTGCTACTGGAGCGGGGGGGAGCACAGATACGCAGTATTTT.

The J gene is TRBJ2-1, the V gene TRBV5-5; D may match TRBD1 or TRBD2 (5 bases each). V was trimmed by 5 bases and J by 5 bases, leaving 14 bases between them. The length of the CDR3 is 14 residues. Germline V lookup: CDR1 SGHKS, CDR2 YYEKEE (reference sequence). The DNA of the CDR3 is TGTGCCAGCAGTCGGGACCTCCCGGACAATGAGCAGTTCTTC. It encodes CASSRDLPDNEQFF.

The sample holds many counts of this clonotype. The V call is TRBV14, the J call TRBJ1-1; D uncertain. V lost 6 bases to trimming and J lost 0 bases, with 8 bases between them. Germline V gene lookup returns CDR1 SGHDN and CDR2 FVKESK. This CDR3 has 13 residues. The CDR3 loop is CASSPSLNTEAFF. Written as DNA, the CDR3 is TGTGCCAGCAGTCCCTCCTTGAACACTGAAGCTTTCTTT.

V is TRBV2 and J is TRBJ2-7; D tentatively reads TRBD1 or TRBD2 (5 bases each). Germline CDR1 reads SNHLY; CDR2 reads FYNNEI. The CDR3 covers 13 residues. The V end was cut by 5 bases, the J end by 3 bases, with 11 bases between. This CDR3 reads CASSIGEYYEQYF. The CDR3 DNA reads TGTGCCAGCAGTATAGGGGAGTACTACGAGCAGTACTTC.